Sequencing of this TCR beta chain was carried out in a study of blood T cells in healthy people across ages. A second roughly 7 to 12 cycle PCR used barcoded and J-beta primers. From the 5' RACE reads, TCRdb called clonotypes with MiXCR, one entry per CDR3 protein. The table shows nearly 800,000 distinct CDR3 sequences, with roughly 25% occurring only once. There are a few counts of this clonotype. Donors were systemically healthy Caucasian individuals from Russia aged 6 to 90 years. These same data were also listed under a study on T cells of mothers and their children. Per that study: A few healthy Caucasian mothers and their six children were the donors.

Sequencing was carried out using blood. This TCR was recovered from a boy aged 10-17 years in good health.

The DNA for the CDR3 is TGTGCCAGCACCACGCCGGGACTAGCGGCTTCCTACGAGCAGTACTTC. This translates into CASTTPGLAASYEQYF. This chain uses TRBV6-2 or TRBV6-3 with TRBJ2-7, with TRBD2 matching over 11 bases. Germline V gene data show CDR1 as MNHEY and CDR2 as SVGEGT. After removal of 7 bases from V and 1 base from J, the junction contained 9 bases not matched to a gene. CDR3 length equals 16 residues.